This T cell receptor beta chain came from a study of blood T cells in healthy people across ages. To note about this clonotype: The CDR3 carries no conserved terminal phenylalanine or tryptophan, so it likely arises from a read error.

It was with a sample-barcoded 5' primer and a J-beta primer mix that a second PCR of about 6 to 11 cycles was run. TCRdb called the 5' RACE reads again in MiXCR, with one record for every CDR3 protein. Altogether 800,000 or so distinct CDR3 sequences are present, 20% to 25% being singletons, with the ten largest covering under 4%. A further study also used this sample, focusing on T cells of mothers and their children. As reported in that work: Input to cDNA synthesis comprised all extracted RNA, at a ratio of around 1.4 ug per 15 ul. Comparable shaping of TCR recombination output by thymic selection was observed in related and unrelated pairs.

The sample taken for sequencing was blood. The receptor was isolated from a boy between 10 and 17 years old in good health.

The CDR3 sequence is CASSAPGQPQHL. CDR3 in DNA: TGTGCCAGCAGTGCCCCTGGTCAGCCCCAGCATCTT. This sequence joins TRBV6-5 and TRBJ1-5, with D unresolved. CDR1 and CDR2 (germline): MNHEY, SVGAGI. V was clipped by 5 bases and J by 6 bases, with 8 bases between them. The CDR3 covers 12 residues.